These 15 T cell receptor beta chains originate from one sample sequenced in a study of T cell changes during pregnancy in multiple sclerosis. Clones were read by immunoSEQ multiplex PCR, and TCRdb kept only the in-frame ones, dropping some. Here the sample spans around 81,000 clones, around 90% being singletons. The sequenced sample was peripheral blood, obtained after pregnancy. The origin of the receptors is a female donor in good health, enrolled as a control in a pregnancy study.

The CDR3 reads CASSEHRSSYNSPLHF. The DNA of the CDR3 is TGTGCCAGCAGCGAACATAGAAGCTCCTATAATTCACCCCTCCACTTT. This chain connects TRBV2 to TRBJ1-6; D is uncertain. V was cut by 6 bases and J by 0 bases, with 12 bases left in between. Germline V CDR1 and CDR2: SNHLY, FYNNEI. The CDR3 runs to 16 residues.

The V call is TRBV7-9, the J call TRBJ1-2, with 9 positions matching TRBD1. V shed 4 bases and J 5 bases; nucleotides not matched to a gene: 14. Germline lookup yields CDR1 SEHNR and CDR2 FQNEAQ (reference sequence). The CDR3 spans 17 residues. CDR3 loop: CASSSVPGTGNRYGYTF. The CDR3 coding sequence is TGTGCCAGCAGCTCCGTACCCGGGACAGGGAATAGGTATGGCTACACCTTC.

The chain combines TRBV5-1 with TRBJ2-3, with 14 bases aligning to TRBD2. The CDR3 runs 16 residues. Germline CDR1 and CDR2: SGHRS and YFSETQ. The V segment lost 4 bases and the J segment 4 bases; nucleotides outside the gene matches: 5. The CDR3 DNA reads TGCGCCAGCAGCACCGGACTAGCGGGGGGCTCAGATACGCAGTATTTT. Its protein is CASSTGLAGGSDTQYF.

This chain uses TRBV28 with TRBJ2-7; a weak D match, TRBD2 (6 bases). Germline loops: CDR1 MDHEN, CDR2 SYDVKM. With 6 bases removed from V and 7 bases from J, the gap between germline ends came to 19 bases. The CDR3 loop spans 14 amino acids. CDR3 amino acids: CASRATSNYGEQYF. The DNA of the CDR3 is TGTGCCAGCAGGGCGACTAGTAACTACGGGGAGCAGTACTTC.

CDR3 sequence (DNA): TGTGCCAGCAGCGCTATAGCGTCGTACAATGAGCAGTTCTTC. Its protein product is CASSAIASYNEQFF. The chain employs TRBV9 and TRBJ2-1; the D gene is possibly TRBD2 (5 bases). Trimming stripped 3 bases from V and 4 bases from J, with 11 bases between. The CDR3 extends over 14 amino acids. Germline CDR1 reads SGDLS; CDR2 reads YYNGEE.

The CDR3 loop is CASSLTSGGPETGELFF. The CDR3, as DNA: TGTGCCAGCAGCTTAACTAGCGGGGGCCCGGAGACCGGGGAGCTGTTTTTT. The J gene is TRBJ2-2, the V gene TRBV11-2; 11 nucleotides align to TRBD2. V gave up 2 bases and J gave up 5 bases; unmatched junction bases: 7. CDR1 is SGHAT and CDR2 is FQNNGV in the germline V gene. The CDR3 covers 17 residues.

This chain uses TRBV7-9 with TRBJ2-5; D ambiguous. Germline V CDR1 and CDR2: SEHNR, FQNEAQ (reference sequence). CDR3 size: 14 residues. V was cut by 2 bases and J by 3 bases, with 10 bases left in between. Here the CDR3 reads CASSLWAVEETQYF. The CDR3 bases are TGTGCCAGCAGCTTATGGGCCGTTGAAGAGACCCAGTACTTC.

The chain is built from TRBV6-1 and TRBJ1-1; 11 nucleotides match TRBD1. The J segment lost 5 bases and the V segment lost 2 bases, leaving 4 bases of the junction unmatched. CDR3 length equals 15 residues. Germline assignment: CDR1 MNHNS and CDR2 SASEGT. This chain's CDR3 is CASSERGQGGTEAFF. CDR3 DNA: TGTGCCAGCAGTGAAAGGGGACAGGGGGGGACTGAAGCTTTCTTT.

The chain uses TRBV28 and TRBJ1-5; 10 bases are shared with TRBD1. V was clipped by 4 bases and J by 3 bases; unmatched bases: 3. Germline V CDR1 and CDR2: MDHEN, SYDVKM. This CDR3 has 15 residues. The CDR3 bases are TGTGCCAGCAGTTCGGGACAGGGGAACAATCAGCCCCAGCATTTT. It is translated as CASSSGQGNNQPQHF.

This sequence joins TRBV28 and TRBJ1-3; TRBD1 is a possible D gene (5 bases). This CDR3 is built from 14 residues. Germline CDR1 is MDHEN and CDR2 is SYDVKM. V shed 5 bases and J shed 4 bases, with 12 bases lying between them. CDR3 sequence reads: CASSVIGVGNTIYF. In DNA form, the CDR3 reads TGTGCCAGCAGTGTCATAGGGGTCGGAAACACCATATATTTT. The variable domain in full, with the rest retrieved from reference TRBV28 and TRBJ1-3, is DVKVTQSSRYLVKRTGEKVFLECVQDMDHENMFWYRQDPGLGLRLIYFSYDVKMKEKGDIPEGYSVSREKKERFSLILESASTNQTSMYLCASSVIGVGNTIYFGEGSWLTVV.

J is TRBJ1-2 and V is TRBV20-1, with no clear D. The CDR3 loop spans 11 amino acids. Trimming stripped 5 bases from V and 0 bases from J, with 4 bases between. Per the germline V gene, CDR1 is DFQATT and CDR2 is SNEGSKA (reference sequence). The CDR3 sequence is CSARSNYGYTF. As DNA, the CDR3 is TGCAGTGCTCGTTCTAACTATGGCTACACCTTC.

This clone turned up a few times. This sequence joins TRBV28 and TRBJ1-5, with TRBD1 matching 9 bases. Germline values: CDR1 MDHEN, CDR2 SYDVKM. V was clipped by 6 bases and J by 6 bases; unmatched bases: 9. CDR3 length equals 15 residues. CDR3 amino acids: CASRRRGQGGQPQHF. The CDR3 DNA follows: TGTGCCAGCAGAAGGAGGGGACAGGGAGGTCAGCCCCAGCATTTT.

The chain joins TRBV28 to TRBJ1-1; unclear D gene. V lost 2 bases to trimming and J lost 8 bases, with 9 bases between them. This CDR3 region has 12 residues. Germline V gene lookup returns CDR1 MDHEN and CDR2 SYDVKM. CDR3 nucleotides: TGTGCCAGCAGTTTAGTTGAGGAAGAAGCTTTCTTT. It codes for CASSLVEEEAFF.

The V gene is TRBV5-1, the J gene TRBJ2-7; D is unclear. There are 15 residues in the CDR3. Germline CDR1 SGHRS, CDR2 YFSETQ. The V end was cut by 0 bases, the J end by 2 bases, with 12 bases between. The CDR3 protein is CASSLAFNSAYEQYF. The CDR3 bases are TGCGCCAGCAGCTTGGCCTTTAACTCTGCCTACGAGCAGTACTTC.

The CDR3 here is CASSDSPDTFSNQPQHF. DNA for the CDR3: TGTGCCAGCAGTGACTCCCCCGACACCTTTAGCAATCAGCCCCAGCATTTT. The chain links TRBV6-4 to TRBJ1-5, with D unresolved. The V and J ends lost 0 bases and 0 bases respectively, with 12 bases between them. Germline CDR1 reads MRHNA; CDR2 reads SNTAGT. This CDR3 is 17 amino acids long.